This TCR beta chain comes out of a study of cytomegalovirus exposure and HLA in healthy donors. Germline V lookup: CDR1 SGHTA, CDR2 FQGNSA. The V end lost 3 bases, the J end lost 4 bases, and 9 bases lay between the germline ends. The CDR3 is 13 residues long. Study results and limitations: Listed as cytomegalovirus-associated were over 150 TCR beta chains.

In the case of this clone: The antigen is unknown.

Vbeta (60) and Jbeta (13) primers were used in the PCR. The repertoire was sequenced with immunoSEQ multiplex PCR; TCRdb's copy has only in-frame clones and lacks some. Of about 170,000 clones listed, approximately 59% are singletons. The sequence derives from a man aged 40-50 years in good health and CMV-seronegative. The specimen sequenced was PBMCs. This chain joins TRBV7-2 and TRBJ2-5; D gene ambiguous. CDR3 sequence (DNA): TGTGCCAGCAGCTTGGGCCGTAGAGAGACCCAGTACTTC. Amino acid sequence: CASSLGRRETQYF.